The 7 T cell receptor beta chains reported below all come from one sample, sequenced in a study of T cell repertoires in cytomegalovirus infection. TCRdb reprocessed the reads via MiXCR and lists one record per CDR3 protein. This sample yields more than 400,000 distinct CDR3 sequences, of which approximately 26% are seen a single time; approximately 13% belongs to the top ten. Sequencing used PBMCs. These receptors all stem from a human donor in good health (CMV status not recorded). Some clones in this sample may be carry-over from other donors' samples.

V usage is TRBV5-4 and J usage is TRBJ2-3; TRBD1 aligns across 7 bases. The CDR3 has 15 residues. V lost 0 bases to trimming and J lost 3 bases; unmatched junction nucleotides: 4. Germline loops: CDR1 SGHNT, CDR2 YYREEE (reference sequence). DNA of the CDR3: TGTGCCAGCAGCTTGGACAGGGGCAGGACAGATACGCAGTATTTT. Translated: CASSLDRGRTDTQYF. Full variable domain (outside the CDR3, taken from reference TRBV5-4 and TRBJ2-3): ETGVTQSPTHLIKTRGQQVTLRCSSQSGHNTVSWYQQALGQGPQFIFQYYREEENGRGNFPPRFSGLQFPNYSSELNVNALELDDSALYLCASSLDRGRTDTQYFGPGTRLTVL.

The gene calls are TRBV27 and TRBJ2-7, with 13 bases fitting TRBD2. V lost 1 base to trimming and J lost 4 bases; unmatched junction nucleotides: 4. This CDR3 region has 16 residues. Germline-derived CDR1 and CDR2 are MNHEY and SMNVEV (reference sequence). The CDR3 DNA sequence: TGTGCCAGCAGTTTATACGGGACTAGCGGGACGTACGAGCAGTACTTC. Its protein product is CASSLYGTSGTYEQYF.

There are a few counts of this clonotype. This sequence joins TRBV7-3 and TRBJ2-1; the D call may be TRBD1 or TRBD2 (5 bases each). Germline assignment: CDR1 SGHTA and CDR2 FQGTGA. CDR3 length: 12 residues. The V and J ends lost 4 bases and 10 bases respectively, with 11 bases between them. CDR3 coding DNA: TGTGCCAGCAGCTCCCCGGGGCGGGAGCAGTTCTTC. It codes for CASSSPGREQFF. Full variable domain (rest looked up from reference TRBV7-3 and TRBJ2-1): GAGVSQTPSNKVTEKGKYVELRCDPISGHTALYWYRQSLGQGPEFLIYFQGTGAADDSGLPNDRFFAVRPEGSVSTLKIQRTERGDSAVYLCASSSPGREQFFGPGTRLTVL.

This sequence joins TRBV6-2 or TRBV6-3 and TRBJ1-5, with unresolved D. The CDR3 covers 16 residues. The germline gives CDR1 MNHEY, CDR2 SVGEGT. V lost 1 base to trimming and J lost 1 base, with 11 bases between them. The chain's CDR3 is CASSYYPRGSNQPQHF. DNA for the CDR3: TGTGCCAGCAGTTACTATCCGCGAGGGAGCAATCAGCCCCAGCATTTT.

This clonotype was counted a few times. The chain combines TRBV15 with TRBJ1-2; perhaps TRBD1 as D (6 bases). This CDR3 spans 13 amino acids. The V gene's germline CDR1 is LNHNV and CDR2 YYDKDF (reference sequence). V lost 5 bases and J 4 bases, leaving 11 bases between the germline ends. CDR3 nucleotide sequence: TGTGCCACCAGCGTCTTGGACAGCTATGGCTACACCTTC. This sequence encodes CATSVLDSYGYTF.

This sequence joins TRBV7-9 and TRBJ1-1, with D unresolved. There are 13 residues in the CDR3. The V end was cut by 6 bases, the J end by 2 bases, with 10 bases between. Germline lookup yields CDR1 SEHNR and CDR2 FQNEAQ (reference sequence). CDR3 in amino acids: CASSHGDNTEAFF. DNA of the CDR3: TGTGCCAGCAGTCACGGGGATAACACTGAAGCTTTCTTT.

This clonotype was detected a few times. The gene calls are TRBV28 and TRBJ2-7; 8 positions match TRBD1. CDR1 and CDR2 (germline): MDHEN, SYDVKM. The V segment lost 3 bases and the J segment 3 bases; nucleotides outside the gene matches: 7. The CDR3 is 15 residues long. CDR3 protein: CASSFSTGGNYEQYV. The CDR3 DNA reads TGTGCCAGCAGTTTCTCCACAGGGGGGAACTACGAGCAGTACGTC.